The 21 T cell receptor beta chains reported below all come from one sample, sequenced in a study of blood T cell repertoires in COVID-19. Profiled with immunoSEQ multiplex PCR; TCRdb holds only in-frame clones, not every one. This repertoire shows 250,000 to 300,000 clones, 70% to 75% found once; its top ten account for 3.3%. The sample consisted of peripheral blood. Receptor source: a woman of 80 years or more with acute or convalescent COVID-19.

The table lists this clone with a few counts. The rearrangement uses TRBV15 and TRBJ1-1; TRBD1 aligns across 7 bases. V shed 4 bases and J 1 base; nucleotides not matched to a gene: 3. This CDR3 comprises 14 residues. Germline CDR1 reads LNHNV; CDR2 reads YYDKDF (reference sequence). CDR3 in DNA: TGTGCCACCAGCAAGAACAGGGGGAACACTGAAGCTTTCTTT. Its translation: CATSKNRGNTEAFF. The entire variable domain, with the rest obtained from reference TRBV15 and TRBJ1-1, is as follows: DAMVIQNPRYQVTQFGKPVTLSCSQTLNHNVMYWYQQKSSQAPKLLFHYYDKDFNNEADTPDNFQSRRPNTSFCFLDIRSPGLGDTAMYLCATSKNRGNTEAFFGQGTRLTVV.

The chain uses TRBV5-6 and TRBJ1-2; 10 bases line up with TRBD1. The CDR3 length is 19 residues. V dropped 2 bases and J dropped 6; count of bases not matched to a gene: 19. Per germline, CDR1 SGHDT and CDR2 YYEEEE. The CDR3 loop is CASSFIMAQTGTGENGYTF. The CDR3 nucleotides are TGTGCCAGCAGCTTTATAATGGCTCAGACCGGGACAGGGGAGAATGGCTACACCTTC.

The chain uses TRBV19 and TRBJ1-3; the D gene is possibly TRBD1 (6 bases). The CDR3 runs to 14 residues. Germline V gives CDR1 LNHDA, CDR2 SQIVND (reference sequence). Deletions cut 5 bases from V and 3 bases from J, with 11 bases between. The chain's CDR3 is CASSADRLGNTIYF. The DNA for the CDR3 is TGTGCCAGTAGTGCGGACAGACTTGGAAACACCATATATTTT.

The V call is TRBV6-1, the J call TRBJ2-7; D gene uncertain. With 0 bases removed from V and 0 bases from J, the gap between germline ends came to 6 bases. CDR3 length: 14 amino acids. In germline, CDR1 is MNHNS, CDR2 SASEGT. In DNA form, the CDR3 reads TGTGCCAGCAGTGAAGCGGGCTTCTCCTACGAGCAGTACTTC. Its translation: CASSEAGFSYEQYF.

The genes are TRBV7-9 and TRBJ1-2; possibly TRBD1 for D (5 bases). Between the trimmed V and J ends, which lost 1 base and 8 bases, there was a span of 14 bases. The CDR3 spans 14 residues. Looked up from germline, CDR1 is SEHNR and CDR2 is FQNEAQ (reference sequence). The CDR3 coding sequence is TGTGCCAGCAGCTTAGGGGCGGGGCGCGGAGGCTACACCTTC. This encodes CASSLGAGRGGYTF.

The J gene is TRBJ2-5, the V gene TRBV18; TRBD2 might be the D (6 bases). V was pared by 3 bases and J by 3 bases, with 17 bases between. CDR3 length: 16 residues. CDR1 is KGHSH and CDR2 is LQKENI in the germline V gene. CDR3 residues: CASSPYPSVSKETQYF. The CDR3 DNA follows: TGTGCCAGCTCACCCTACCCTAGCGTAAGTAAAGAGACCCAGTACTTC.

This clone turned up a few times. The V and J genes are TRBV19 and TRBJ2-1; TRBD2 is a possible D gene (6 bases). The CDR3 runs 15 residues. Germline loops: CDR1 LNHDA, CDR2 SQIVND (reference sequence). V was cut by 2 bases and J by 5 bases, with 13 bases left in between. CDR3 coding DNA: TGTGCCAGTAGTATACAGGGACTGCCTGACAATGAGCAGTTCTTC. Amino acids: CASSIQGLPDNEQFF. Using reference TRBV19 and TRBJ2-1 for the parts outside the CDR3, the full variable domain is DGGITQSPKYLFRKEGQNVTLSCEQNLNHDAMYWYRQDPGQGLRLIYYSQIVNDFQKGDIAEGYSVSREKKESFPLTVTSAQKNPTAFYLCASSIQGLPDNEQFFGPGTRLTVL.

The chain carries TRBV5-6 and TRBJ1-2; TRBD1 agrees at 7 bases. Looked up from germline, CDR1 is SGHDT and CDR2 is YYEEEE. The CDR3 totals 15 residues. V lost 4 bases to trimming and J lost 4 bases; unmatched junction nucleotides: 10. The CDR3 bases are TGTGCCAGCAGCCCCTGGGACAGTCCTATCTATGGCTACACCTTC. Protein: CASSPWDSPIYGYTF.

This chain connects TRBV5-4 to TRBJ2-1; a possible D gene is TRBD1 (6 bases). The CDR3 covers 14 residues. Germline CDR1 reads SGHNT; CDR2 reads YYREEE (reference sequence). Trimming left V 4 bases short and J 5 bases short, with 13 bases between. The CDR3 bases are TGTGCCAGCAGCCGCCCCGGACAGCACAATGAGCAGTTCTTC. Translated: CASSRPGQHNEQFF.

The V call is TRBV29-1, the J call TRBJ1-2; D gene unclear. Germline loops: CDR1 SQVTM, CDR2 ANQGSEA. Trimming shortened V by 6 bases and J by 3 bases, and 14 bases separated the two germline ends. The CDR3 is 13 residues long. CDR3 residues: CSVAGADYYGYTF. The DNA for the CDR3 is TGCAGCGTAGCAGGAGCGGACTACTATGGCTACACCTTC.

Written as DNA, the CDR3 is TGTGCCAGCAGTTACTCGGGGACAGGGATGAACACTGAAGCTTTCTTT. Translated, it gives CASSYSGTGMNTEAFF. The chain links TRBV6-5 to TRBJ1-1; 9 positions match TRBD1. With V trimmed by 0 bases and J by 0 bases, 2 bases remained unmatched. This CDR3 contains 16 residues. The germline gives CDR1 MNHEY, CDR2 SVGAGI.

This chain links TRBV6-5 with TRBJ1-2; D might be TRBD1 (5 bases). Trimming removed 6 bases at V and 7 bases at J, with 15 bases between. The CDR3 is made up of 13 amino acids. CDR1 and CDR2 from the germline V gene are MNHEY and SVGAGI. The CDR3 nucleotides read TGTGCCAGCAGCCAACCTCAGGGCGGTGGCTACACCTTC. Amino acid sequence: CASSQPQGGGYTF.

This rearrangement joins TRBV19 to TRBJ2-1; 11 bases fit TRBD2. V shed 5 bases, J shed 7 bases, and the junction held 10 bases outside the gene matches. The CDR3 runs to 16 residues. Germline CDR1 and CDR2: LNHDA and SQIVND (reference sequence). In nucleotides, the CDR3 is TGTGCCAGTAGTGGTCCCACTAGCGGGAGAATGAATGAGCAGTTCTTC. The encoded protein is CASSGPTSGRMNEQFF.

The chain is built from TRBV3-1 (or the pseudogene TRBV3-2) and TRBJ1-2; D remains unclear. The CDR3 runs 14 residues. Germline lookup yields CDR1 LGHDT and CDR2 YNNKEL (reference sequence). Trimming removed 1 base at V and 6 bases at J, with 12 bases between. The CDR3 region has the DNA TGTGCCAGCAGCCAAGGATCCCCGGTGCATGGCTACACCTTC. It encodes CASSQGSPVHGYTF.

This clone was counted many times. The chain recombines TRBV2 with TRBJ1-1; no definite D call. The germline gives CDR1 SNHLY, CDR2 FYNNEI. Trimming cost V 7 bases and J 1 base, with 7 bases left between them. This CDR3 spans 12 amino acids. CDR3 nucleotide sequence: TGTGCCAGCAACAGAAGGAACACTGAAGCTTTCTTT. Translation gives CASNRRNTEAFF.

In nucleotides, the CDR3 is TGTGCCAGTAGTATTGGGGGGGTGCCCTCGGGCGAGCAGTACTTC. Amino acid sequence: CASSIGGVPSGEQYF. The chain links TRBV19 to TRBJ2-7, with TRBD2 matching 7 bases. V lost 3 bases, J lost 6 bases, and 11 bases stayed unmatched. From germline, CDR1 is LNHDA and CDR2 SQIVND (reference sequence). The CDR3 is 15 residues long.

This CDR3 reads CASSPIGTGSEAFF. For the CDR3, the DNA is TGTGCCAGCAGCCCGATAGGGACAGGGAGTGAAGCTTTCTTT. The genes are TRBV5-6 and TRBJ1-1, with 9 bases aligning to TRBD1. The V gene's germline CDR1 is SGHDT and CDR2 YYEEEE. CDR3 size: 14 residues. V shed 4 bases and J 7 bases; nucleotides not matched to a gene: 8.

This clone was found once. J is TRBJ1-2 and V is TRBV3-1 (or the pseudogene TRBV3-2); TRBD1 matches at 7 bases. V lost 1 base to trimming and J lost 5 bases; unmatched junction nucleotides: 4. This CDR3 region has 14 residues. CDR1 is LGHDT and CDR2 is YNNKEL in the germline V gene (reference sequence). CDR3 bases: TGTGCCAGCAGCCAAGTGCAGGGGGGTTATGGCTACACCTTC. This encodes CASSQVQGGYGYTF.

The chain has TRBV9 and TRBJ2-1; 12 bases agree with TRBD2. The germline gives CDR1 SGDLS, CDR2 YYNGEE. J lost 6 bases, V lost 4 bases, and 5 bases had no gene match. CDR3 length: 15 amino acids. The CDR3, as DNA: TGTGCCAGCAGCCCACTAGCGGGGGGATTCAATGAGCAGTTCTTC. This encodes CASSPLAGGFNEQFF.

Points on this clone: Other DNA sequences in the same sample also yield this CDR3. The rearrangement uses TRBV5-1 and TRBJ1-1, with 7 bases fitting TRBD1. The germline V gene encodes CDR1 SGHRS and CDR2 YFSETQ. This CDR3 comprises 15 residues. Trimming cost V 5 bases and J 0 bases; bases outside gene matches: 7. In nucleotides, the CDR3 is TGCGCCAGCAGGAGGGACAGTTCTATGAACACTGAAGCTTTCTTT. Protein product: CASRRDSSMNTEAFF.

This clone has only one observation. V is TRBV2 and J is TRBJ1-6, with D possibly matching TRBD1 (6 bases). V was cut by 4 bases and J by 6 bases, with 16 bases left in between. CDR3 length equals 16 residues. The germline V gene has CDR1 SNHLY and CDR2 FYNNEI. The CDR3 spells CASSARASDSNSPLHF. The CDR3 DNA reads TGTGCCAGCAGTGCGAGGGCTTCGGACAGTAATTCACCCCTCCACTTT.